This T cell receptor beta chain emerged from a study of cytomegalovirus exposure and HLA in healthy donors. Study outcomes and limitations: The likely explanation for a cluster of highly shared sequence variants was sequencing artifact. Rarity characterized most TCR sequences, yet some public TCRs appeared in many donors. According to the study, around 180 TCR beta chains were cytomegalovirus-associated.

The CDR3 extends over 13 amino acids. V lost 2 bases and J 4 bases, leaving 8 bases between the germline ends. Per germline, CDR1 ENHRY and CDR2 SYGVKD. With respect to this clone: What it binds is not known.

The primer mix had 60 Vbeta and 13 Jbeta primers. The repertoire was sequenced with immunoSEQ multiplex PCR; TCRdb's copy has only in-frame clones and lacks some. The sample shows over 130,000 clones, 70% of them seen only once. The rearrangement links TRBV10-3 to TRBJ1-2, with a weak D call TRBD1 (6 bases). Sequenced material: PBMCs. This TCR came from a woman aged 25 to 39 in good health and CMV-seronegative. The CDR3 region has the DNA TGTGCCATCAGTGAGCAACAGGGCTATGGCTACACCTTC. Protein sequence: CAISEQQGYGYTF.